This T cell receptor (beta chain) was sequenced for a study of T cells in Graves' hyperthyroidism and ophthalmopathy. Many counts were recorded for this clonotype. Germline V gives CDR1 MNHNS, CDR2 SASEGT. The germline V and J ends were trimmed by 5 bases and 7 bases, with 17 bases remaining between them. CDR3 length equals 14 residues. From RNA transcripts, TCR beta CDR3 regions were amplified. HTBI primers were used for first-round RT-PCR of the TCR CDR3. TCRdb called the multiplex PCR reads again in MiXCR, with one record for every CDR3 protein. The sample lists roughly 180,000 distinct CDR3 sequences; about 15% were seen once.

Sequencing input: blood. V and J are TRBV6-1 and TRBJ1-2; D is unresolved. The origin of this receptor is a woman between 50 and 59 years old with Graves' hyperthyroidism. CDR3: CASSPEVKTGGYTF. CDR3 sequence (DNA): TGTGCCAGCAGTCCCGAGGTCAAGACGGGTGGCTACACCTTC.